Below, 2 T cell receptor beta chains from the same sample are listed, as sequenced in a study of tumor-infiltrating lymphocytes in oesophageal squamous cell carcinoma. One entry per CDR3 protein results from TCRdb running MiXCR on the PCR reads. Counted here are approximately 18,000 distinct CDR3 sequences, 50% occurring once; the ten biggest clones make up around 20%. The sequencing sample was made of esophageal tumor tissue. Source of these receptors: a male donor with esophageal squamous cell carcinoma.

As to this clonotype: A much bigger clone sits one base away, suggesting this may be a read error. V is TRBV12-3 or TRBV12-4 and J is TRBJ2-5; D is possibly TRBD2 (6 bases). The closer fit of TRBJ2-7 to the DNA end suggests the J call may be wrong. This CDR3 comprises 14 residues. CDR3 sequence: CASSPETRGYEQYF. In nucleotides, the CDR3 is TGTGCCAGCAGCCCCGAGACTAGAGGCTACGAGCAGTACTTC.

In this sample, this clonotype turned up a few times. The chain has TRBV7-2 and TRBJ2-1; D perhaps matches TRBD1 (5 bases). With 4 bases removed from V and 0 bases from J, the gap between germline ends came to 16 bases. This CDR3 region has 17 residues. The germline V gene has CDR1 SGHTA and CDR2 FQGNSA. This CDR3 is CASSSNPDSPSYNEQFF. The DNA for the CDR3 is TGTGCCAGCAGCTCAAACCCCGACAGTCCCTCCTACAATGAGCAGTTCTTC.